A single sample is the source of the 3 T cell receptor beta chains below, sequenced in a study of response to subunit inactivated influenza vaccine. TCRdb re-derived calls from the RT-PCR reads in MiXCR, one entry per CDR3 protein. The repertoire holds about 780,000 distinct CDR3 sequences, with 15% to 20% as singletons. The sample here was PBMCs from blood, taken 5 to 6 days after vaccination. These receptors were taken from a man aged 50 or older who received an inactivated influenza vaccine.

The chain has TRBV10-3 and TRBJ2-5; TRBD1 is a possible D gene (6 bases). The CDR3 length is 17 residues. V was cut by 0 bases and J by 7 bases, with 21 bases left in between. Germline V lookup: CDR1 ENHRY, CDR2 SYGVKD. CDR3 nucleotide sequence: TGTGCCATCAGTGAGTCTTTGGCAGGGGACCGTTATGGGACCCAGTACTTC. Amino acid sequence: CAISESLAGDRYGTQYF.

This clonotype turned up a few times. The chain combines TRBV6-2 or TRBV6-3 with TRBJ1-6, with D possibly TRBD1 on 5 matching bases. Trimming shortened V by 3 bases and J by 3 bases, and 18 bases separated the two germline ends. The CDR3 loop spans 18 amino acids. The germline gives CDR1 MNHEY, CDR2 SVGEGT. Here the CDR3 reads CASSYGGPGSDYNSPLHF. In DNA form, the CDR3 reads TGTGCCAGCAGTTATGGGGGTCCTGGATCGGACTATAATTCACCCCTCCACTTT.

This clonotype was seen a handful of times. The chain employs TRBV5-1 and TRBJ2-1, with TRBD1 as a possible D gene (6 bases). Germline CDR1 SGHRS, CDR2 YFSETQ. CDR3 length: 14 residues. Trimming took off 2 bases at V and 8 bases at J, with 14 bases between the two ends. The CDR3 region is CASSFALSGDEQFF. The CDR3 region has the DNA TGCGCCAGCAGCTTCGCCCTATCAGGGGATGAGCAGTTCTTC.